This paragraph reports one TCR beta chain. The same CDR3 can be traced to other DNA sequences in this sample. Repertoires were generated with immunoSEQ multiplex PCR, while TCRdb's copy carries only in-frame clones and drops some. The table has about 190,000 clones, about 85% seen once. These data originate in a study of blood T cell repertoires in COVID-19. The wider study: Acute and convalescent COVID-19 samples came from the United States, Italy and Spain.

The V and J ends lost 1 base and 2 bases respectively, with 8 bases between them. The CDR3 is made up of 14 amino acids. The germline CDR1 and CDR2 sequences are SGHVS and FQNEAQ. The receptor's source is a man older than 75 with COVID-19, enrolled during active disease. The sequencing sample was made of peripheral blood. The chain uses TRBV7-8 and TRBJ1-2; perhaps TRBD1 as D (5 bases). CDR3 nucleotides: TGTGCCAGCAGCTTAGGCAGGGAAAACTATGGCTACACCTTC. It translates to CASSLGRENYGYTF. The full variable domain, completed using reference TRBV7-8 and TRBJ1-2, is GAGVSQSPRYKVAKRGQDVALRCDPISGHVSLFWYQQALGQGPEFLTYFQNEAQLDKSGLPSDRFFAERPEGSVSTLKIQRTQQEDSAVYLCASSLGRENYGYTFGSGTRLTVV.